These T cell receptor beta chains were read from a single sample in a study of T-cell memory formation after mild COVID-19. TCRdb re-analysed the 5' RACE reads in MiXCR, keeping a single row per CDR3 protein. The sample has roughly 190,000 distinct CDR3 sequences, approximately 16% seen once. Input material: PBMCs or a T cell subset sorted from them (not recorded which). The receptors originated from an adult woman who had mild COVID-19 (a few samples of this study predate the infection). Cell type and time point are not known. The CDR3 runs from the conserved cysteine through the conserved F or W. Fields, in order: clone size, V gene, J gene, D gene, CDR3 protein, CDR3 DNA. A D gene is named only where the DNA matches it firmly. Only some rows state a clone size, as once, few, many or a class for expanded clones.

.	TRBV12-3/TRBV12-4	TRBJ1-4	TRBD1	CASSLFGTGGEKLFF	TGTGCCAGCAGTTTATTTGGGACAGGGGGTGAAAAACTGTTTTTT
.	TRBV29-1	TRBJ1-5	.	CSVRGRNQPQHF	TGCAGCGTCAGGGGACGCAATCAGCCCCAGCATTTT
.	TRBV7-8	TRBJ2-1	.	CASSLLRRRSDEQFF	TGTGCCAGCAGCTTGTTACGTCGACGGAGTGATGAGCAGTTCTTC
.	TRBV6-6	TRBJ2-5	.	CASRRGEETQYF	TGTGCCAGCAGGAGAGGAGAAGAGACCCAGTACTTC
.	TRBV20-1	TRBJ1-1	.	CSAPHTAIDGAFF	TGCAGTGCTCCCCACACCGCAATTGATGGGGCTTTCTTT
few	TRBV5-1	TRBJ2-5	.	CASSFDSLQETQYF	TGCGCCAGCAGCTTCGACAGCCTCCAAGAGACCCAGTACTTC
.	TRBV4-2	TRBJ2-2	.	CASSQDAASGELFF	TGTGCCAGCAGCCAAGATGCAGCTTCCGGGGAGCTGTTTTTT
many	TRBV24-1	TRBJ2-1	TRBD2	CATSDITSGGYEQFF	TGTGCCACCAGTGATATAACTAGCGGGGGCTATGAGCAGTTCTTC
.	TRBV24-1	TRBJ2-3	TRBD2	CATSDPLRGGNTDTQYF	TGTGCCACCAGTGATCCATTACGGGGGGGGAACACAGATACGCAGTATTTT
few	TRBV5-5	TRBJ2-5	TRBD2	CASLRAGRETQYF	TGTGCCAGCTTGAGAGCGGGGAGGGAGACCCAGTACTTC
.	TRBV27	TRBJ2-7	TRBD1	CASSTRQGAEEQYF	TGTGCCAGCAGTACCCGACAGGGGGCGGAGGAGCAGTACTTC
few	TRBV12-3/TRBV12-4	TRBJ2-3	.	CASTIIRGVSTDTQYF	TGTGCCAGCACCATTATAAGGGGTGTCAGCACAGATACGCAGTATTTT
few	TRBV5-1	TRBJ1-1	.	CASSLVQGTEAFF	TGCGCCAGCAGCTTGGTCCAGGGCACTGAAGCTTTCTTT
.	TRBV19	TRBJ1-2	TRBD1	CASSTSLWGQGNYGYTF	TGTGCCAGTAGTACCTCCCTTTGGGGACAGGGTAACTATGGCTACACCTTC
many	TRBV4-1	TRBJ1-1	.	CASSQDHGSAEAFF	TGCGCCAGCAGCCAAGATCATGGTAGCGCTGAAGCTTTCTTT
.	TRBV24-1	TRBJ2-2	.	CATKSRPGVDTGELFF	TGTGCCACTAAATCCCGACCCGGCGTGGACACCGGGGAGCTGTTTTTT
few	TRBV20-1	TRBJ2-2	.	CSACEVENTGELFF	TGCAGTGCGTGCGAGGTAGAAAACACCGGGGAGCTGTTTTTT
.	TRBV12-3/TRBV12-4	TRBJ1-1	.	CASSGTWRGTEAFF	TGTGCCAGCAGTGGGACCTGGAGAGGCACTGAAGCTTTCTTT
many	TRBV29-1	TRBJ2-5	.	CSVEHLQETQYF	TGCAGCGTTGAACATCTACAAGAGACCCAGTACTTC
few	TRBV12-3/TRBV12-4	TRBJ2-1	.	CASSLRGGASYNEQFF	TGTGCCAGCAGTTTAAGGGGGGGCGCATCCTACAATGAGCAGTTCTTC
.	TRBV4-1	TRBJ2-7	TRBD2	CASSLSAGGSYEQYF	TGCGCCAGCAGCCTAAGCGCGGGGGGATCCTACGAGCAGTACTTC
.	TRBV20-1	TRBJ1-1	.	CSAGGHGEAFF	TGCAGTGCCGGGGGGCACGGTGAAGCTTTCTTT
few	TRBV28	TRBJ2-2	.	CASRISMTGELFF	TGTGCCAGCAGGATATCAATGACCGGGGAGCTGTTTTTT
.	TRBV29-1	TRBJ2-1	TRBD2	CSVDTGGRNEQFF	TGCAGCGTTGACACGGGAGGGCGGAATGAGCAGTTCTTC
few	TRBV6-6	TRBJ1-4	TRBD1	CASSRTGVSEKLFF	TGTGCCAGCTCCCGAACAGGGGTTTCCGAAAAACTGTTTTTT
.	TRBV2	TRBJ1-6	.	CASRERRTDNSPLHF	TGTGCCAGCAGGGAACGACGGACCGATAATTCACCCCTCCACTTT
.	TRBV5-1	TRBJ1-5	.	CASSFGPAENSNQPQHF	TGCGCCAGCAGCTTCGGGCCAGCGGAGAATAGCAATCAGCCCCAGCATTTT
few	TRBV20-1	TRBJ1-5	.	CSARVGQSNQPQHF	TGCAGTGCTAGAGTGGGGCAGAGCAATCAGCCCCAGCATTTT
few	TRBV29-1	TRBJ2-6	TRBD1	CSVPTGQGRLGSKANVLTF	TGCAGCGTGCCAACGGGACAGGGTCGGCTTGGGTCGAAGGCCAACGTCCTGACTTTC
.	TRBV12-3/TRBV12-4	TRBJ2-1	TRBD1	CASSLGQGINEQFF	TGTGCCAGCAGTTTAGGACAGGGGATCAATGAGCAGTTCTTC
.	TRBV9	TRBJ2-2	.	CASSVAPAGNTGELFF	TGTGCCAGCAGCGTAGCGCCCGCTGGAAACACCGGGGAGCTGTTTTTT
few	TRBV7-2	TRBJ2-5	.	CASSSFTGTQYF	TGTGCCAGCAGCTCATTCACGGGGACCCAGTACTTC
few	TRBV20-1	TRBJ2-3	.	CSALRGGGTDTQYF	TGCAGTGCTCTCAGGGGGGGGGGCACAGATACGCAGTATTTT
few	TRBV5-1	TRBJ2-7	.	CASSQASSYEQYF	TGCGCCAGCAGCCAGGCCAGCTCCTACGAGCAGTACTTC
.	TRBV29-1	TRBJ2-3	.	CSVKDSPSTDTQYF	TGCAGCGTAAAGGACAGTCCTAGCACAGATACGCAGTATTTT
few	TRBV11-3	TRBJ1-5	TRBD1	CASSLACWRGPGFNQPQHF	TGTGCCAGCAGCTTAGCATGTTGGAGGGGGCCTGGTTTCAATCAGCCCCAGCATTTT
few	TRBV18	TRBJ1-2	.	CASSRDTANYGYTF	TGTGCCAGCTCCCGAGACACCGCTAACTATGGCTACACCTTC
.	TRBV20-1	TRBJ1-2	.	CSASVAAGISYYGYTF	TGCAGTGCTAGCGTAGCGGCGGGGATCTCCTACTATGGCTACACCTTC
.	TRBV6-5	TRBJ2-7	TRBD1	CASKRGTGGTYEQYF	TGTGCCAGCAAACGCGGGACAGGTGGAACCTACGAGCAGTACTTC
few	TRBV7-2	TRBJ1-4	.	CASSMETGLSQTNEKLFF	TGTGCCAGCAGCATGGAGACAGGCCTTTCCCAAACTAATGAAAAACTGTTTTTT
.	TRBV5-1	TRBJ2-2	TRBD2	CASSLLPGAGGPIGELFF	TGCGCCAGCAGCCTACTCCCCGGAGCGGGGGGGCCGATCGGGGAGCTGTTTTTT
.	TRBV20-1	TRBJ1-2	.	CSARDASSSRGYTF	TGCAGTGCTAGAGATGCCTCGTCCTCCAGGGGCTACACCTTC
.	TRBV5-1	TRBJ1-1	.	CASSLARVGGEAFF	TGCGCCAGCAGCTTGGCTAGGGTTGGTGGGGAAGCTTTCTTT
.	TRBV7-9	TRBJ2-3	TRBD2	CASSPRTSTPTDTQYF	TGTGCCAGCAGCCCCCGGACTAGCACTCCCACAGATACGCAGTATTTT
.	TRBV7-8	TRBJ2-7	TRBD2	CASRPGTSGSGEQYF	TGTGCCAGCAGACCGGGGACTAGCGGGAGTGGCGAGCAGTACTTC
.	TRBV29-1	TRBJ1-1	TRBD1	CSGDRGVDTEAFF	TGCAGCGGCGACAGGGGCGTGGACACTGAAGCTTTCTTT
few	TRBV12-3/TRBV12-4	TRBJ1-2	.	CASRSGVDSYGYTF	TGTGCCAGCAGGTCGGGTGTAGATAGCTATGGCTACACCTTC
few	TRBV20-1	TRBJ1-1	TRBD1	CSARRNRGRNTEAFF	TGCAGTGCTAGGCGGAACAGGGGCAGGAACACTGAAGCTTTCTTT
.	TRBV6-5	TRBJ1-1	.	CASSYGTTAEAFF	TGTGCCAGCAGTTACGGGACGACCGCTGAAGCTTTCTTT
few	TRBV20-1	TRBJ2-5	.	CSALKEGAGETQYF	TGCAGTGCTCTGAAGGAGGGGGCGGGGGAGACCCAGTACTTC
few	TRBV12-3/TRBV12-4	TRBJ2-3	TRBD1	CARAGEQGAGTDTQYF	TGTGCCCGCGCGGGGGAACAGGGGGCGGGCACAGATACGCAGTATTTT
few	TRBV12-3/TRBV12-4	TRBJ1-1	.	CASSSFEEAFF	TGTGCCAGCAGCTCCTTTGAAGAAGCTTTCTTT
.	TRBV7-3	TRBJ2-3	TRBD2	CASSSQAGGGADTQYF	TGTGCCAGCAGCTCGCAAGCGGGGGGAGGGGCAGATACGCAGTATTTT
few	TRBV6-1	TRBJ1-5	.	CASSEQGPNQPQHF	TGTGCCAGCAGTGAACAGGGGCCCAATCAGCCCCAGCATTTT